The present TCR beta chain was sequenced within a study of T cell responses to AZD1222 COVID-19 vaccine. As for this clone: No antigen is known for it.

Study conclusions and caveats: Donors in the cohort were predominantly white British and more often female, and clonal diversity was possibly underestimated. After two AZD1222 doses, spike-specific TCR breadth and depth rose versus day 0.

Profiled with immunoSEQ multiplex PCR; TCRdb holds only in-frame clones, not every one. This table has roughly 120,000 clones, approximately 83% appearing once. The V end was cut by 5 bases, the J end by 0 bases, with 8 bases between. The germline CDR1 and CDR2 sequences are SEHNR and FQNEAQ (reference sequence). The CDR3 is 13 residues long. The sample in question was peripheral blood, obtained on day 0 of MenACWY control vaccination. This receptor was taken from an adult in good health. This rearrangement joins TRBV7-9 to TRBJ2-7; weak D call: TRBD2 (5 bases). As DNA, the CDR3 is TGTGCCAGCAGCCGGCGGGCCTCCTACGAGCAGTACTTC. This sequence encodes CASSRRASYEQYF.